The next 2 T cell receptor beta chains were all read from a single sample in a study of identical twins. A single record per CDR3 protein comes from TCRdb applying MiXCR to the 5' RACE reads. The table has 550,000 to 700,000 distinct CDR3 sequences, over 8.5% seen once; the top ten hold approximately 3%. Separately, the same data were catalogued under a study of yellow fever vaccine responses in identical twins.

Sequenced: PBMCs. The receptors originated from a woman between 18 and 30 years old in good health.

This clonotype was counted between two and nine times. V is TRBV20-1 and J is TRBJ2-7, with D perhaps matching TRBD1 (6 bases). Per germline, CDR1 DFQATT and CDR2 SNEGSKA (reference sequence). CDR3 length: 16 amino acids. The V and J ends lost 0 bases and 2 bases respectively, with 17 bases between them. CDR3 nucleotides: TGCAGTGCTAGAGATCTCGGGCAGGGGTGGACCTACGAGCAGTACTTC. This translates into CSARDLGQGWTYEQYF.

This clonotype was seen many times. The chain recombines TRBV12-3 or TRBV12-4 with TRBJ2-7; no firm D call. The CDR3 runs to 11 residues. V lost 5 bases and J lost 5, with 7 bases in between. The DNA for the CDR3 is TGTGCCAGCAGTCCCAACAACGAGCAGTACTTC. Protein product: CASSPNNEQYF.